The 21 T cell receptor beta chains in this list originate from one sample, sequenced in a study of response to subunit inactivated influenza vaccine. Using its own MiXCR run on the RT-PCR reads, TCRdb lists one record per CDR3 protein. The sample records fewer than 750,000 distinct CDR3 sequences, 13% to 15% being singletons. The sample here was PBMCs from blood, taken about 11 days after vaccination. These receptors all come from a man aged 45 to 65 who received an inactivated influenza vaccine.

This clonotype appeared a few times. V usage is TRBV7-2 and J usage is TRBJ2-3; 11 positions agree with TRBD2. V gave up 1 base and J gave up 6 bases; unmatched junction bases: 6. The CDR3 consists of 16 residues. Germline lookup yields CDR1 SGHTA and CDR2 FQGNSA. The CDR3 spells CASSLVAGGPRDTQYF. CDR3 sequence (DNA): TGTGCCAGCAGCTTAGTAGCGGGAGGGCCTCGGGATACGCAGTATTTT.

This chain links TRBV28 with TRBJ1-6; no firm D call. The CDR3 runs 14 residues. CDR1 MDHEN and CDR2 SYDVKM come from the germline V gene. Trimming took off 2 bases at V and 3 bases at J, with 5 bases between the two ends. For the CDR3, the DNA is TGTGCCAGCAGTTTAGCAATCTATAATTCACCCCTCCACTTT. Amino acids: CASSLAIYNSPLHF.

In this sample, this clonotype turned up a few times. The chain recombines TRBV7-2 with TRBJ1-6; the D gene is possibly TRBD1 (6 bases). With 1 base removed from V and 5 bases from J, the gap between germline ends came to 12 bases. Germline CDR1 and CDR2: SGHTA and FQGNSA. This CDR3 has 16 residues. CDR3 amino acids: CASSLDRVENNSPLHF. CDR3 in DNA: TGTGCCAGCAGCTTAGACAGGGTAGAAAATAATTCACCCCTCCACTTT.

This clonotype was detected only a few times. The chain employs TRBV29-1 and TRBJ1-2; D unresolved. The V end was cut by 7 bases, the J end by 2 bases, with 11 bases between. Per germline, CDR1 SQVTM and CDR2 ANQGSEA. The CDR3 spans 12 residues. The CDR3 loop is CSERSSNYGYTF. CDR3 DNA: TGCAGCGAACGATCAAGCAACTATGGCTACACCTTC.

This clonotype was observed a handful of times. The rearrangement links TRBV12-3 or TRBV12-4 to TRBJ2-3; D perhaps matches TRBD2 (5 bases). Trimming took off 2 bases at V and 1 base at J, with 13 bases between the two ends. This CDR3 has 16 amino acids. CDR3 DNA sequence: TGTGCCAGCAGTTTATGGGCCGAGGGAGGCACAGATACGCAGTATTTT. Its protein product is CASSLWAEGGTDTQYF.

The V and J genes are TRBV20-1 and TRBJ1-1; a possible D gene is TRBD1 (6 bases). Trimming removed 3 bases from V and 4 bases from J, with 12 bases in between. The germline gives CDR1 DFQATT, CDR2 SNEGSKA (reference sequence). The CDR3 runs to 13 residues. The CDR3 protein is CSASLPGVTEAFF. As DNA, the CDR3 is TGCAGTGCTAGTCTTCCAGGGGTCACTGAAGCTTTCTTT.

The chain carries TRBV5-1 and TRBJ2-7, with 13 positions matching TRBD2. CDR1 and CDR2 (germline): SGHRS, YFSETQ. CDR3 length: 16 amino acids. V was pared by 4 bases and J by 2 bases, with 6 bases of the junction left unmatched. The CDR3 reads CASSRTSGSTAYEQYF. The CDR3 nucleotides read TGCGCCAGCAGCCGGACTAGCGGGAGTACGGCCTACGAGCAGTACTTC. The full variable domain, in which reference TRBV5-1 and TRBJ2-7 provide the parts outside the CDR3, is KAGVTQTPRYLIKTRGQQVTLSCSPISGHRSVSWYQQTPGQGLQFLFEYFSETQRNKGNFPGRFSGRQFSNSRSEMNVSTLELGDSALYLCASSRTSGSTAYEQYFGPGTRLTVT.

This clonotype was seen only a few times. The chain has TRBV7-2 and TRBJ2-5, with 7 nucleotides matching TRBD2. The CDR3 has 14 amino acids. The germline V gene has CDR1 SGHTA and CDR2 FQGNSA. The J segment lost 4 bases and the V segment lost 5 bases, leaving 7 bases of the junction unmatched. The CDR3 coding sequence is TGTGCCAGCAGCCCCATACTAGCGCGAGAGACCCAGTACTTC. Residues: CASSPILARETQYF. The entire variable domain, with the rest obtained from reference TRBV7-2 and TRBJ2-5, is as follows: GAGVSQSPSNKVTEKGKDVELRCDPISGHTALYWYRQSLGQGLEFLIYFQGNSAPDKSGLPSDRFSAERTGGSVSTLTIQRTQQEDSAVYLCASSPILARETQYFGPGTRLLVL.

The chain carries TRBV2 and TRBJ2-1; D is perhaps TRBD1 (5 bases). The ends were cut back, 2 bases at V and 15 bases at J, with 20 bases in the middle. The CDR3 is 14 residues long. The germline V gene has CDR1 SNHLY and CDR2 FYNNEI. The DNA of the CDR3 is TGTGCCAGCAGTGAAAATAGCTTGCAACCCCAGGGGTTCTTC. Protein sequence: CASSENSLQPQGFF.

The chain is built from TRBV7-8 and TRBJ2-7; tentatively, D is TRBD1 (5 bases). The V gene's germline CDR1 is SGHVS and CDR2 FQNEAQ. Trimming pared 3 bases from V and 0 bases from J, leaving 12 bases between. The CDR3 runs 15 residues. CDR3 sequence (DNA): TGTGCCAGCAGCTTTCGTAGGGGAAGCTCCTACGAGCAGTACTTC. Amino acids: CASSFRRGSSYEQYF.

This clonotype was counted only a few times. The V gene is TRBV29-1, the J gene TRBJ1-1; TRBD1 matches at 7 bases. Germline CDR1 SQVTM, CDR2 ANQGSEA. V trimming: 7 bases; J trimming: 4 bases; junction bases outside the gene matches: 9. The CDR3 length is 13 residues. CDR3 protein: CSARGYRGTEAFF. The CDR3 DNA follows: TGCAGCGCCAGGGGTTACAGGGGCACTGAAGCTTTCTTT.

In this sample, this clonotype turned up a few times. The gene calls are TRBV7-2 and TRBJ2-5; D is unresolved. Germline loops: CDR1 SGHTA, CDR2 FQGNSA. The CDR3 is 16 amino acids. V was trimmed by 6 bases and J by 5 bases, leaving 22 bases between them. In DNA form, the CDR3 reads TGTGCCAGCAGTTCGAATACCGGGTCCTGGAAGGAGACCCAGTACTTC. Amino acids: CASSSNTGSWKETQYF.

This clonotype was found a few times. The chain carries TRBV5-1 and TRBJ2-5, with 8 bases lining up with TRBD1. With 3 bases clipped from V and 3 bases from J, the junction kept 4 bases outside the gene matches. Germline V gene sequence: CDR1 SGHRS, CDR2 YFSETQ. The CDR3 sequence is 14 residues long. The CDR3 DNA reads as TGCGCCAGCAGCTCAGTACAGGGGGAAGAGACCCAGTACTTC. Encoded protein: CASSSVQGEETQYF.

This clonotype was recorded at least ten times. Here the CDR3 reads CSARPDRGPYGYTF. For the CDR3, the DNA is TGCAGTGCTAGACCCGACAGGGGCCCCTATGGCTACACCTTC. The rearrangement uses TRBV20-1 and TRBJ1-2; 8 bases fit TRBD1. From germline, CDR1 is DFQATT and CDR2 SNEGSKA (reference sequence). With V trimmed by 2 bases and J by 4 bases, 6 bases remained unmatched. CDR3 length: 14 amino acids.

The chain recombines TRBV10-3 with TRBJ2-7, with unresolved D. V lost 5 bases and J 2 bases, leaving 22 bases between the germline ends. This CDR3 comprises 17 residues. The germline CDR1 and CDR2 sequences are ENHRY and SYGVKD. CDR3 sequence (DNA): TGTGCCATCAGTTCACCCCCAGCTTCTATATACCCCTACGAGCAGTACTTC. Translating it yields CAISSPPASIYPYEQYF.

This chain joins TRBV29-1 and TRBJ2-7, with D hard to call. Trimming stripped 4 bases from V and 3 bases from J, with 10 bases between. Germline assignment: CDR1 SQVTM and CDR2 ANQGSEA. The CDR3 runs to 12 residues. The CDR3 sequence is CSVADGVYEQYF. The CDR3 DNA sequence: TGCAGCGTTGCAGACGGCGTCTACGAGCAGTACTTC.

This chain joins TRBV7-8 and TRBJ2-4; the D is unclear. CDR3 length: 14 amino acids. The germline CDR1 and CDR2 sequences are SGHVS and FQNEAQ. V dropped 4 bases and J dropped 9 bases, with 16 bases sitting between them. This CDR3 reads CASSSTGPVGIQYF. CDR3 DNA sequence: TGTGCCAGCAGCTCCACCGGGCCAGTTGGCATTCAGTACTTC.

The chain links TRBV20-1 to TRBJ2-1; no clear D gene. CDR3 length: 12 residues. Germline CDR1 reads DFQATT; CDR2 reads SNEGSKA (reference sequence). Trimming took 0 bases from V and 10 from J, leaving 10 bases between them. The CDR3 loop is CSARDYAGEQFF. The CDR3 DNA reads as TGCAGTGCTAGAGATTATGCTGGAGAGCAGTTCTTC.

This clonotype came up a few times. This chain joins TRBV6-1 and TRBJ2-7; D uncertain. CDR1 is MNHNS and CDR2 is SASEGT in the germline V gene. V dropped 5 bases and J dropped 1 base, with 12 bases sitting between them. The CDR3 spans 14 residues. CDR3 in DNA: TGTGCCAGCAGTAAAACGCACCGATCCTACGAGCAGTACTTC. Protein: CASSKTHRSYEQYF.

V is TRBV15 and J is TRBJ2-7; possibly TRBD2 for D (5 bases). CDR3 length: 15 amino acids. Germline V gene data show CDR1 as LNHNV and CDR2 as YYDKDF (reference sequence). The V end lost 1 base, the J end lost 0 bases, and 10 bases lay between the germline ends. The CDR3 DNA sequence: TGTGCCACCAGCAGAGCTTTCCGGGACTCCTACGAGCAGTACTTC. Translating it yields CATSRAFRDSYEQYF.

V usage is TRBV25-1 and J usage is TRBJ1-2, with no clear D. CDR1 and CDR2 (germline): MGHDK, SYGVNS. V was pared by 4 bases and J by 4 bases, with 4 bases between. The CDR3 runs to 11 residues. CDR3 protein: CASSGFYGYTF. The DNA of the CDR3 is TGTGCCAGCAGTGGGTTCTATGGCTACACCTTC.